These T cell receptor beta chains were read from a single sample in a study of T cells in tuberculosis. TCRdb keeps only in-frame clones here, not all; method: immunoSEQ multiplex PCR. The sample consists of 25,000 to 35,000 clones, around 92% of them appearing once. The specimen was PBMCs, collected at tuberculosis diagnosis. The receptor set was obtained from an adult with tuberculosis. CDR3s include the opening cysteine and the closing phenylalanine or tryptophan. D genes are given only for firm matches.

J: TRBJ2-1
D: TRBD1
V: TRBV5-1
CDR3: CASSLTGDNEQFF
DNA: TGCGCCAGCAGCTTAACAGGGGACAATGAGCAGTTCTTC

J: TRBJ2-1
D: TRBD1
V: TRBV11-2
CDR3: CASSRVQGAYNEQFF
DNA: TGTGCCAGCAGCCGGGTCCAGGGGGCCTACAATGAGCAGTTCTTC

J: TRBJ2-3
D: TRBD1
V: TRBV18
CDR3: CASSPPGQRTDTQYF
DNA: TGTGCCAGCTCACCACCGGGACAGCGCACAGATACGCAGTATTTT

J: TRBJ2-1
D: TRBD1
V: TRBV2
CDR3: CASSITGGTRYNEQFF
DNA: TGTGCCAGCAGCATAACAGGGGGAACACGGTACAATGAGCAGTTCTTC

J: TRBJ1-5
D: TRBD1
V: TRBV19
CDR3: CASSIPGQGLLQPQHF
DNA: TGTGCCAGTAGTATCCCGGGACAGGGGCTCCTTCAGCCCCAGCATTTT

J: TRBJ1-2
D: TRBD1
V: TRBV7-2
CDR3: CASSPWTGDYGYTF
DNA: TGTGCCAGCAGCCCCTGGACAGGGGACTATGGCTACACCTTC

J: TRBJ1-1
D: TRBD1
V: TRBV19
CDR3: CASSAVLTGNREAFF
DNA: TGTGCCAGTAGTGCCGTTCTGACAGGGAACCGTGAAGCTTTCTTT

J: TRBJ2-3
D: TRBD2
V: TRBV7-8
CDR3: CASSTRLAGGSATSGDTQYF
DNA: TGTGCCAGCAGCACACGACTAGCGGGAGGGTCCGCAACATCCGGGGATACGCAGTATTTT

J: TRBJ1-6
D: -
V: TRBV6-1
CDR3: CASREASSYNSPLHF
DNA: TGTGCCAGCAGGGAAGCTAGCTCCTATAATTCACCCCTCCACTTT

J: TRBJ2-4
D: TRBD2
V: TRBV11-3
CDR3: CASSLRAGGPKNIQYF
DNA: TGTGCCAGCAGCTTGAGAGCGGGGGGGCCCAAAAACATTCAGTACTTC

J: TRBJ2-1
D: TRBD1
V: TRBV5-1
CDR3: CASSSPPGQRYNEQFF
DNA: TGCGCCAGCAGCTCGCCTCCGGGACAGCGTTACAATGAGCAGTTCTTC

J: TRBJ1-2
D: -
V: TRBV2
CDR3: CASKNDRPPDGYTF
DNA: TGTGCCAGCAAGAATGACAGGCCTCCGGATGGCTACACCTTC

J: TRBJ2-5
D: -
V: TRBV5-1
CDR3: CASSPGGLAQETQYF
DNA: TGCGCCAGCAGCCCGGGCGGGCTAGCACAAGAGACCCAGTACTTC

J: TRBJ2-3
D: -
V: TRBV7-2
CDR3: CASSLARSSTDTQYF
DNA: TGTGCCAGCAGCTTAGCCAGGTCTAGCACAGATACGCAGTATTTT

J: TRBJ1-4
D: TRBD1
V: TRBV6-5
CDR3: CASRRDRGQGEKLFF
DNA: TGTGCCAGCAGGAGAGACAGGGGCCAGGGCGAAAAACTGTTTTTT

J: TRBJ2-3
D: -
V: TRBV6-6
CDR3: CASGQGTDTQYF
DNA: TGTGCCAGCGGGCAGGGCACAGATACGCAGTATTTT

J: TRBJ2-1
D: TRBD2
V: TRBV5-4
CDR3: CASSDPQREVPYNEQFF
DNA: TGTGCCAGCAGCGACCCCCAGCGGGAGGTCCCCTACAATGAGCAGTTCTTC